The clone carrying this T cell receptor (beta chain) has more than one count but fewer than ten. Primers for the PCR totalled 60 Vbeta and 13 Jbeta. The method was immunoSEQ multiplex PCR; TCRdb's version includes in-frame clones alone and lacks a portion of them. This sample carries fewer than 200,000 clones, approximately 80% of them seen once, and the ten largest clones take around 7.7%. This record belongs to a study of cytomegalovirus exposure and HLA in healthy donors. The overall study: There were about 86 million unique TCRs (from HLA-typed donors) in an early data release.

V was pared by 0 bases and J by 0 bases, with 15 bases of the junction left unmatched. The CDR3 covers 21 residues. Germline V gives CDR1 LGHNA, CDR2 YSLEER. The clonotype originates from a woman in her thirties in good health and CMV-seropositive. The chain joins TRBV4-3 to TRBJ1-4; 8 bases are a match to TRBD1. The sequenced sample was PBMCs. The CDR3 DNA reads TGCGCCAGCAGCCAAGAAAGTGATCGGACAGGGTTTTTTGCAACTAATGAAAAACTGTTTTTT. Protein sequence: CASSQESDRTGFFATNEKLFF.